These T cell receptor beta chains were read from a single sample in a study of regulatory T cells in long-lasting Graves disease. TCRdb processed the multiplex PCR reads anew with MiXCR; each CDR3 protein has one entry. Of a few hundred thousand distinct CDR3 sequences in the sample, 12% were seen once. This same sample was also part of a study on T cells in Graves' hyperthyroidism and ophthalmopathy.

Specimen: peripheral blood mononuclear cells (PBMCs), collected at new diagnosis, from a patient treated with antithyroid drugs. Source of these receptors: a woman between 18 and 29 years old with Graves disease. Both conserved end residues are part of each CDR3. D genes are given only for firm matches. Where a row states a size, it is once, few, many or the class of an expanded clone; other rows omit it.

v_gene,abundance,j_gene,d_gene,CDR3nt,CDR3aa
TRBV7-8,many,TRBJ2-3,TRBD1,TGTGCCAGCAGCATTAGGGACAGGGGACCAGATACGCAGTATTTT,CASSIRDRGPDTQYF
TRBV20-1,many,TRBJ2-1,TRBD2,TGCAGTGCTAGACTCCTAGCGGGGTTATCGAATGAGCAGTTCTTC,CSARLLAGLSNEQFF
TRBV14,many,TRBJ2-1,TRBD2,TGTGCCAGCAGCCAAAAACAGTGGACTAGCGGGGGGGCCAGTGAGCAGTTCTTC,CASSQKQWTSGGASEQFF
TRBV2,many,TRBJ2-3,-,TGTGCCAGCAGTGGAGGTAGAGGGGGGCGCACAGATACGCAGTATTTT,CASSGGRGGRTDTQYF
TRBV6-1,-,TRBJ2-1,-,TGTGCCAGCAACCAAGCGGTCCGGCGGACTTACAATGAGCAGTTCTTC,CASNQAVRRTYNEQFF
TRBV20-1,many,TRBJ1-5,-,TGCAGTGCTAGAGATGGGGGCCTACCAAGGCAACAGCCCCAGCATTTT,CSARDGGLPRQQPQHF
TRBV29-1,-,TRBJ1-2,-,TGCAGCGCTTTGACAGAAGTCGGGGTGAATGGCTACACCTTC,CSALTEVGVNGYTF
TRBV29-1,many,TRBJ2-1,TRBD1,TGCAGCGGCCGACAGGGGGCAATATACAATGAGCAGTTCTTC,CSGRQGAIYNEQFF
TRBV6-1,few,TRBJ2-5,-,TGTGCCAGCAGTCAAGTCTTTCAAGAGACCCAGTACTTC,CASSQVFQETQYF
TRBV28,many,TRBJ2-7,-,TGTGCCAGCAGTTTTCTATACGAGCAGTACTTC,CASSFLYEQYF
TRBV18,few,TRBJ1-1,-,TGTGCCAGCTCACCACCGACCCCTGGGGGGAACACTGAAGCTTTCTTT,CASSPPTPGGNTEAFF
TRBV12-5,many,TRBJ2-1,-,TGTGCTAGTGGTTTTAGGCCTTGGGGAGAAGCGCTGTTCGGTGAGCAGTTCTTC,CASGFRPWGEALFGEQFF
TRBV10-3,-,TRBJ1-6,-,TGTGCCATCAGTGAGTCTGAGAAGAATTCACCCCTCCACTTT,CAISESEKNSPLHF
TRBV15,many,TRBJ1-1,TRBD1,TGTGCCACCAGCAGAGATCCCGGGACAGGAAACACTGAAGCTTTCTTT,CATSRDPGTGNTEAFF
TRBV6-2/TRBV6-3,many,TRBJ1-6,-,TGTGCCAGCAGTTTCAGGCCGCAAATTTCACCCCTCCACTTT,CASSFRPQISPLHF
TRBV27,many,TRBJ2-7,-,TGTGCCAGCAGTTCTACTACCGCCGGGGGCGCCGGGTACGAGCAGTACTTC,CASSSTTAGGAGYEQYF
TRBV6-1,many,TRBJ1-2,TRBD1,TGTGCCAGCAGAAAGGACAGGGTGTCAGACTATGGCTACACCTTC,CASRKDRVSDYGYTF
TRBV12-3/TRBV12-4,many,TRBJ1-5,TRBD1,TGTGCCAGCAGTTTGGGTAAAGGGGGCTATCAGCCCCAGCATTTT,CASSLGKGGYQPQHF
TRBV29-1,many,TRBJ2-7,-,TGCAGCGTTGGTGCAGGAATCTACGAGCAGTACTTC,CSVGAGIYEQYF
TRBV18,many,TRBJ2-1,-,TGTGCCAGCTCACGAACCGGAGATGAGCAGTTCTTC,CASSRTGDEQFF
TRBV10-3,many,TRBJ1-5,-,TGTGCCATCAGTGAGGGTCAGGGACGTAATCAGCCCCAGCATTTT,CAISEGQGRNQPQHF
TRBV25-1,many,TRBJ1-4,TRBD1,TGTGCCAGCAGTGACCCCGGGACAGGGTCGACTAATGAAAAACTGTTTTTT,CASSDPGTGSTNEKLFF
TRBV6-1,many,TRBJ2-5,TRBD1,TGTGCCAGCAGGAGGACAGGCGACTCCTCGGGGACCCAGTACTTC,CASRRTGDSSGTQYF
TRBV6-1,-,TRBJ2-1,-,TGTGCCAGCAGTCTCCGCGGAGGGGGCAATGAGCAGTTCTTC,CASSLRGGGNEQFF
TRBV9,many,TRBJ2-3,TRBD2,TGTGCCAGCAGCCCCCGGGCTGGAAGCGGGGGACACACAGATACGCAGTATTTT,CASSPRAGSGGHTDTQYF
TRBV18,many,TRBJ2-5,-,TGTGCCAGCTCACCGGGGTCCGGGGAGACCCAGTACTTC,CASSPGSGETQYF
TRBV7-9,many,TRBJ1-2,-,TGTGCCAGCAGCCGCTTCGGGGGGGAGGACTATGGCTACACCTTC,CASSRFGGEDYGYTF
TRBV10-1,many,TRBJ1-1,-,TGCGCCAGCAGTGACCAAGAAACTGAAGCTTTCTTT,CASSDQETEAFF
TRBV6-2/TRBV6-3,many,TRBJ2-5,-,TGTGCCAGCAGTTATCCTAGCGAGGAGACCCAGTACTTC,CASSYPSEETQYF
TRBV20-1,many,TRBJ2-1,-,TGCAGTGCTCCCAAGATTGGCGGTAGCGGATACAATGAGCAGTTCTTC,CSAPKIGGSGYNEQFF
TRBV2,many,TRBJ2-1,-,TGTGCCAGCAGTGAATACGAGTATGAAGACTGCAATGAGCAGTTCTTC,CASSEYEYEDCNEQFF
TRBV5-4,few,TRBJ1-1,-,TGTGCCAGCAGCTGGGAACGAGGGATCAATGAAGCTTTCTTT,CASSWERGINEAFF
TRBV29-1,many,TRBJ1-1,-,TGCAGCGACGAGGGGGACGGTCCTGAAGCTTTCTTT,CSDEGDGPEAFF
TRBV20-1,many,TRBJ1-4,TRBD1,TGCAGTGCTAGAAGACAGGGGCTGAGGGAAAAACTGTTTTTT,CSARRQGLREKLFF
TRBV7-9,-,TRBJ1-1,-,TGTGCCAGCAGCTTACGGACAGAAACTGAAGCTTTCTTT,CASSLRTETEAFF
TRBV6-1,many,TRBJ2-2,TRBD2,TGTGCCAGCACCTCCTCTCATCGTAGCGGGAGGGGCACCGGGGAGCTGTTTTTT,CASTSSHRSGRGTGELFF
TRBV20-1,many,TRBJ1-2,TRBD1,TGCAGTGCTTCCACATTTGGGCAGGGGGCGAACTATGGCTACACCTTC,CSASTFGQGANYGYTF
TRBV20-1,many,TRBJ2-7,-,TGCAGTGCTCCTCGCTACACCATCTCCTACGAGCAGTACTTC,CSAPRYTISYEQYF
TRBV9,many,TRBJ2-7,TRBD2,TGTGCCAGCAGCGTAGGTGATCTAGCGGGAGGCTACGAGCAGTACTTC,CASSVGDLAGGYEQYF
TRBV28,few,TRBJ2-5,TRBD2,TGTGCCAGCAGTTTAGCGCCTCCGGTGCCGGGGCTAGCGGGCCAAGAGACTCAGTACTTC,CASSLAPPVPGLAGQETQYF
TRBV7-9,-,TRBJ2-1,-,TGTGCCAGCAGGAAAGAGGCTGAGCAGTTCTTC,CASRKEAEQFF